A selection of T cell receptor beta chains follows, all from one sample in a study of control samples from healthy donors and cancer patients. This table comes from immunoSEQ multiplex PCR, and its TCRdb copy is limited to in-frame clones, with some not included. Of almost 85,000 clones in the sample, 70% to 85% were seen once. The sequencing input was PBMCs. These receptors were collected from a man in his 60s with head and neck cancer. The conserved cysteine and the conserved F or W are not part of the CDR3 here.

cdr3_aa j_call v_call
ASSLGTGSSTDTQY TRBJ2-3 TRBV7-7
ASSTGLAVDEQF TRBJ2-1 TRBV5-1
ASSDTGGPYEQY TRBJ2-7 TRBV10-2
AISELGEGGVAKNIQY TRBJ2-4 TRBV10-3
ASSVRVGGVNEKLF TRBJ1-4 TRBV9
ASSLVRGAQY TRBJ2-5 TRBV28
ASSQPTISLGHTEQF TRBJ2-1 TRBV18
AISESPDYGYT TRBJ1-2 TRBV10-3
ASSPDGTGNEQY TRBJ2-7 TRBV27
ASSRFVPGTLWGYT TRBJ1-2 TRBV4-1
ASSSPSGRGGELF TRBJ2-2 TRBV6-5
ASSPGQGAWGYT TRBJ1-2 TRBV6-6
ASTLRRGQGNNSPLH TRBJ1-6 TRBV11-2
ASSENTGELF TRBJ2-2 TRBV6-4
ASSEGIAASYNEQF TRBJ2-1 TRBV10-1
ASGGVGSGAPEQF TRBJ2-1 TRBV2
ASSLEFNYGYT TRBJ1-2 TRBV5-1
ASSLRGFNTEAF TRBJ1-1 TRBV5-4
ASSILTGAISYNEQF TRBJ2-1 TRBV19
ASSYSALGQPQH TRBJ1-5 TRBV6-6
ASSATVSGYEQF TRBJ2-1 TRBV7-2
ASSFQPARGSGANVLT TRBJ2-6 TRBV5-1
ASRQGGASNQPQH TRBJ1-5 TRBV6-5
ASSPWASGRIANEQF TRBJ2-1 TRBV7-2
ASSITEYNEQF TRBJ2-1 TRBV19
ASSLVAGGPNTGELF TRBJ2-2 TRBV5-1
ASTFLSPGEQF TRBJ2-1 TRBV9
ASSLGSPAYNEQF TRBJ2-1 TRBV7-6
ASSLTGDNEQF TRBJ2-1 TRBV7-2
ASSLSGTSGSSDTQY TRBJ2-3 TRBV11-2
ASSPRLAGYYEQY TRBJ2-7 TRBV27
ASSTTSGRGADTQY TRBJ2-3 TRBV5-6
ASSHDRVQETQY TRBJ2-5 TRBV3-1/TRBV3-2
ASSLMTVQETQY TRBJ2-5 TRBV7-6
ASSPQMNTEAF TRBJ1-1 TRBV7-9
ASSLRSHNEQF TRBJ2-1 TRBV2
ASRRQGAPYEQY TRBJ2-7 TRBV7-9
ASSQVNTGELF TRBJ2-2 TRBV3-1/TRBV3-2
ASSQGRTSGNYEQY TRBJ2-7 TRBV4-1
ASSASGSNEQY TRBJ2-7 TRBV3-1/TRBV3-2
ASSLISTGNYGYT TRBJ1-2 TRBV5-1
ASSLDGTVLGYT TRBJ1-2 TRBV5-1
ASWAGQTYEQY TRBJ2-7 TRBV6-5